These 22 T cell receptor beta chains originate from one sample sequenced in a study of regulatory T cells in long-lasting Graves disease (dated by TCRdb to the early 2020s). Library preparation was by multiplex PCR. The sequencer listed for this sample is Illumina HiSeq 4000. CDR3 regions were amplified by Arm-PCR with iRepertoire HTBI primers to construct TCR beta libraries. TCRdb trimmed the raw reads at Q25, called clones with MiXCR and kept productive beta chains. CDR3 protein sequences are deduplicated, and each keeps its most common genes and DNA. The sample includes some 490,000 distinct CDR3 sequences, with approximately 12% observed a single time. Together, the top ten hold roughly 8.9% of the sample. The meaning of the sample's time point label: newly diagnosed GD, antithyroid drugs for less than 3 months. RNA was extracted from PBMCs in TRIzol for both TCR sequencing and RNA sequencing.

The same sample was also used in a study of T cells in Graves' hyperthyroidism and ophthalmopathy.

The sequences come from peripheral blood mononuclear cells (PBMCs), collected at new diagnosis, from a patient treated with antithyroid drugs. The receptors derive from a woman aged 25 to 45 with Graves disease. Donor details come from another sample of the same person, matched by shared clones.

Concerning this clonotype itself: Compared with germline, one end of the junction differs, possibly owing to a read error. DNA for the CDR3: TGTGCCAGCAGCGTTTTAAGGGTTGGATCACCCCCCCACTTT. The encoded protein is CASSVLRVGSPPHF. The gene calls are TRBV9 and TRBJ1-6; D ambiguous. The CDR3 is made up of 14 amino acids. CDR1 is SGDLS, CDR2 YYNGEE, per germline.

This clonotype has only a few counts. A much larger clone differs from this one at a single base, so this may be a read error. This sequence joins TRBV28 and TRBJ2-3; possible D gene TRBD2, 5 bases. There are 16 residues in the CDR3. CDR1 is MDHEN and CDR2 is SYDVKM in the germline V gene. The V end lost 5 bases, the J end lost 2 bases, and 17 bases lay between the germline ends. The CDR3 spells CASSAPLPGYTDTQYF. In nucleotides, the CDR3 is TGTGCCAGCAGTGCCCCTTTACCGGGGTACACAGATACGCAGTATTTT.

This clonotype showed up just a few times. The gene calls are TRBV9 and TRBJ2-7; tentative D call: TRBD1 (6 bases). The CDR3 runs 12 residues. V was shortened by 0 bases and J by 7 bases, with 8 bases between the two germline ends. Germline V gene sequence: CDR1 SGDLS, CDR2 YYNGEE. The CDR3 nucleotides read TGTGCCAGCAGCGTAGGTAGGGGGGAGCAGTACTTC. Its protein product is CASSVGRGEQYF.

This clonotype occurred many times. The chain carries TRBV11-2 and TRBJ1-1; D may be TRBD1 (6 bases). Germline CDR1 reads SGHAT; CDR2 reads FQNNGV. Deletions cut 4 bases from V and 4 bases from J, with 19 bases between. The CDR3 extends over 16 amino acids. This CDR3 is CASSSLGWSTGTEAFF. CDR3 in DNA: TGTGCCAGCAGCTCCCTGGGTTGGTCGACAGGCACTGAAGCTTTCTTT.

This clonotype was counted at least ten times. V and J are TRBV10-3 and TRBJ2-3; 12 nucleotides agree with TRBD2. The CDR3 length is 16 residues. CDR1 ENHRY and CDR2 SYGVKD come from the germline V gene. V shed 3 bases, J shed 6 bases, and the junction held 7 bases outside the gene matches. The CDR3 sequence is CAISDRLAGADDTQYF. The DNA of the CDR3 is TGTGCCATCAGTGATAGACTAGCGGGAGCGGACGATACGCAGTATTTT.

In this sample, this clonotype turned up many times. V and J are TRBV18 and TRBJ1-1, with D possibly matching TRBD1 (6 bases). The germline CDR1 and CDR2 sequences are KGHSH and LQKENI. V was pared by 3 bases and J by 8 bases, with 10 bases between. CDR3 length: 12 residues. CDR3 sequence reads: CASSPTGPEAFF. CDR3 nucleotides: TGTGCCAGCTCACCTACAGGGCCAGAAGCTTTCTTT.

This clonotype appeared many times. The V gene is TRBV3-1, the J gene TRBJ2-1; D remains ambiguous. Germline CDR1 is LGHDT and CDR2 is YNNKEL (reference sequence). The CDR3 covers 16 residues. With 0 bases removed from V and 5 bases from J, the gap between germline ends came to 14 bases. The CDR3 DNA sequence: TGTGCCAGCAGCCAAGATCCATCCGGGCGTCACAATGAGCAGTTCTTC. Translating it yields CASSQDPSGRHNEQFF.

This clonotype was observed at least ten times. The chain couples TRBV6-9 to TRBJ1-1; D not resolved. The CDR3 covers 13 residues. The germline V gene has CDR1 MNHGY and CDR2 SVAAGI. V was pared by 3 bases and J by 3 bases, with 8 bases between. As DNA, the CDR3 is TGTGCCAGCAGTTACGAGGGTGACACTGAAGCTTTCTTT. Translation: CASSYEGDTEAFF.

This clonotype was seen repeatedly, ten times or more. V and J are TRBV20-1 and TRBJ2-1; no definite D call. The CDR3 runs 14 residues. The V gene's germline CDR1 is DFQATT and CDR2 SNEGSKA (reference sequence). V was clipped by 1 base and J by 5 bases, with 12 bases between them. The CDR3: CSARVDPDDNEQFF. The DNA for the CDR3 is TGCAGTGCTAGAGTCGACCCCGATGACAATGAGCAGTTCTTC.

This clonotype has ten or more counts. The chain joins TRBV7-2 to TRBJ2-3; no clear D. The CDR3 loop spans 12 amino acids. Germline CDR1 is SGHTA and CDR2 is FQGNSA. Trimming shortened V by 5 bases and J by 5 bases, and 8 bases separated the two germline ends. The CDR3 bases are TGTGCCAGCAGCCTGTTTAGAGATACGCAGTATTTT. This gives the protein CASSLFRDTQYF.

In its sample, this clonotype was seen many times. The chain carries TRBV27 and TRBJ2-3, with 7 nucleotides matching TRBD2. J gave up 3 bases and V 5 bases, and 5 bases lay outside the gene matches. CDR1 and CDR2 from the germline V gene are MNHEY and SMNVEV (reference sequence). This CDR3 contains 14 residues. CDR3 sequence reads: CASSVREGTDTQYF. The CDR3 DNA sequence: TGTGCCAGCAGTGTGAGGGAGGGGACAGATACGCAGTATTTT.

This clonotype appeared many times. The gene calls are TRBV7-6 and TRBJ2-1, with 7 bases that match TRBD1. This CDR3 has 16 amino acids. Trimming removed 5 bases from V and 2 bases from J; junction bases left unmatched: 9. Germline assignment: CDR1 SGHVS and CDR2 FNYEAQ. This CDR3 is CASSLDRDSTYNEQFF. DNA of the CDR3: TGTGCCAGCAGCCTCGACCGGGACAGTACCTACAATGAGCAGTTCTTC.

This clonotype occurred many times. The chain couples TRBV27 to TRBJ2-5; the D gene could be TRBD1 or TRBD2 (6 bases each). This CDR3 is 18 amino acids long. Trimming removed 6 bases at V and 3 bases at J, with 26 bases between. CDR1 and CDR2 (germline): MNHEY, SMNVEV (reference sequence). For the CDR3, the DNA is TGTGCCAGCAGAACTGTGGGGGGCTCTTTTGGGGGCGAAGAGACCCAGTACTTC. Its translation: CASRTVGGSFGGEETQYF.

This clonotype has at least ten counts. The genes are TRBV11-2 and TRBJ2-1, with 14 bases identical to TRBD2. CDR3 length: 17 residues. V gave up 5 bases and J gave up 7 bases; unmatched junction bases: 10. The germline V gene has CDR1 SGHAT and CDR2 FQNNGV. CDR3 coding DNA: TGTGCCAGCAGCCCTGGGACTAGCGGGAGTTATTTGAATGAGCAGTTCTTC. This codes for CASSPGTSGSYLNEQFF.

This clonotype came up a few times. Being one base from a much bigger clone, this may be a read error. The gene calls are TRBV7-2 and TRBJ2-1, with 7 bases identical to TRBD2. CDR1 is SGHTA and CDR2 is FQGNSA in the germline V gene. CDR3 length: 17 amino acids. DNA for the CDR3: TGTGCCAGCAAACGGGGTGGGGGAGGGGCCCCCTACAATGGGCAGTTCTTC. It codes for CASKRGGGGAPYNGQFF. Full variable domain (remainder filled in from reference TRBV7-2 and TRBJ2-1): GAGVSQSPSNKVTEKGKDVELRCDPISGHTALYWYRQSLGQGLEFLIYFQGNSAPDKSGLPSDRFSAERTGGSVSTLTIQRTQQEDSAVYLCASKRGGGGAPYNGQFFGPGTRLTVL.

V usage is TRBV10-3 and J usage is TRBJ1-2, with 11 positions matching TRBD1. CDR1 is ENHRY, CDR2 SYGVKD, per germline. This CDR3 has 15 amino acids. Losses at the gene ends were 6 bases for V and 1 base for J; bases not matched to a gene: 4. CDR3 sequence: CAIRGQGEVNYGYTF. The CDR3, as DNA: TGTGCCATCAGGGGACAGGGGGAGGTTAACTATGGCTACACCTTC.

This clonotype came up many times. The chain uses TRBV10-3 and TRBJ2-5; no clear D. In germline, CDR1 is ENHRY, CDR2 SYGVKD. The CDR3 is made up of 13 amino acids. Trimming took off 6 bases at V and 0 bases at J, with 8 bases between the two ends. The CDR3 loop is CAIRGDNQETQYF. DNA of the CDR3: TGTGCCATCAGAGGAGACAACCAAGAGACCCAGTACTTC.

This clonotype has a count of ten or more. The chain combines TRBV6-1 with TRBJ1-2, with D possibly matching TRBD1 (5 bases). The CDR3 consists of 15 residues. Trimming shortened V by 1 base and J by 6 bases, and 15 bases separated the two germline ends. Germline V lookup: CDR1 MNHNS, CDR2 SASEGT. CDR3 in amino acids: CASSEDQGMNNGYTF. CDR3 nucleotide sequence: TGTGCCAGCAGTGAAGACCAGGGCATGAATAATGGCTACACCTTC.

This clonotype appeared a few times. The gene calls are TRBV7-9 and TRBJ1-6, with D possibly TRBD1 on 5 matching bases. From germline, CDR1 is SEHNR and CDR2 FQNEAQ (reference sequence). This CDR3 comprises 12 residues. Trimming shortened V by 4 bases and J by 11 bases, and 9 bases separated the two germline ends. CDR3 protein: CASSSDRAPLHF. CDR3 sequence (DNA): TGTGCCAGCAGCTCAGACAGAGCACCCCTCCACTTT.

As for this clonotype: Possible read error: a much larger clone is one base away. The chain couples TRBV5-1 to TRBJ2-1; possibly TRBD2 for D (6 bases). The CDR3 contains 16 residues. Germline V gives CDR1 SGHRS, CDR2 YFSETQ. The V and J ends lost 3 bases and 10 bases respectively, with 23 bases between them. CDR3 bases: TGCGCCAGCAGCTCTGTGGACTACCCAGGCTTCCACGAGCAGTTCTTC. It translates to CASSSVDYPGFHEQFF.

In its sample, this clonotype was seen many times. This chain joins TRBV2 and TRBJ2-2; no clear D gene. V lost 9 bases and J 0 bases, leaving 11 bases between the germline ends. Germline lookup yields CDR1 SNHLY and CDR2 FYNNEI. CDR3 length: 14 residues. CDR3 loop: CARTGETNTGELFF. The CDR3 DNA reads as TGTGCCAGAACGGGCGAGACGAACACCGGGGAGCTGTTTTTT.

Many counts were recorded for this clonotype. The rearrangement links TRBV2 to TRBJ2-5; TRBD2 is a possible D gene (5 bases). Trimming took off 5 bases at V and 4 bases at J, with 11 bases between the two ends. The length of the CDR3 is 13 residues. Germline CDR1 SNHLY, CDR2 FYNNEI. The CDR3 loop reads CASSQDLGETQYF. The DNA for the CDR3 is TGTGCCAGCAGTCAGGACTTAGGAGAGACCCAGTACTTC. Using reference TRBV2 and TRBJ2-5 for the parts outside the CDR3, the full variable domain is EPEVTQTPSHQVTQMGQEVILRCVPISNHLYFYWYRQILGQKVEFLVSFYNNEISEKSEIFDDQFSVERPDGSNFTLKIRSTKLEDSAMYFCASSQDLGETQYFGPGTRLLVL.